Reported below is one T cell receptor beta chain. The data originate from a study of cytomegalovirus exposure and HLA in healthy donors. Libraries were prepared by immunoSEQ multiplex PCR; TCRdb keeps only in-frame clonotypes and omits some of them. Of about 240,000 clones listed, around 88% are singletons. The germline V gene encodes CDR1 SGHTA and CDR2 FQGTGA. Unmatched junction bases numbered 4, after V lost 2 bases and J lost 8 bases. This CDR3 contains 13 residues. The sequence was collected from a woman aged 25-40 years in good health and CMV-seropositive. V is TRBV7-3 and J is TRBJ2-3; TRBD1 agrees at 7 bases. Sequencing was carried out using PBMCs. In DNA form, the CDR3 reads TGTGCCAGCAGCTTATCCCGGGACAGTACGCAGTATTTT. It codes for CASSLSRDSTQYF.